The clone carrying this T cell receptor beta chain has just a few counts. Its specificity is unknown. V shed 3 bases and J 9 bases; nucleotides not matched to a gene: 9. Per the germline V gene, CDR1 is SGHKS and CDR2 is YYEKEE (reference sequence). This CDR3 spans 15 amino acids. RNA transcripts served as the template for amplifying TCR beta CDR3 regions. Primed by the HTBI set, a first-round RT-PCR was run on the TCR CDR3. TCRdb re-analysed the multiplex PCR reads in MiXCR, keeping a single row per CDR3 protein. The sample consists of about 640,000 distinct CDR3 sequences, about a fifth of them appearing once. Each person with ophthalmopathy scored at least 3 on the Clinical Activity Score, reached NOSPECS grade 4 or higher, and had been ill under 3 months. The sample is drawn from a study of T cells in Graves' hyperthyroidism and ophthalmopathy. As for the study in general: Initial diagnosis, before any treatment, was when peripheral blood was collected.

Study-wide results and caveats: Blood held most thyroid clonotypes expanded above 0.001 frequency.

The sample consisted of blood. The source of this sequence is a man younger than 45 with Graves' ophthalmopathy. The V and J genes are TRBV5-5 and TRBJ2-1; TRBD1 aligns across 10 bases. CDR3 coding DNA: TGTGCCAGCAGCTCCCCGGGACAGGGGAAGGCTGAGCAGTTCTTC. Translated, it gives CASSSPGQGKAEQFF.